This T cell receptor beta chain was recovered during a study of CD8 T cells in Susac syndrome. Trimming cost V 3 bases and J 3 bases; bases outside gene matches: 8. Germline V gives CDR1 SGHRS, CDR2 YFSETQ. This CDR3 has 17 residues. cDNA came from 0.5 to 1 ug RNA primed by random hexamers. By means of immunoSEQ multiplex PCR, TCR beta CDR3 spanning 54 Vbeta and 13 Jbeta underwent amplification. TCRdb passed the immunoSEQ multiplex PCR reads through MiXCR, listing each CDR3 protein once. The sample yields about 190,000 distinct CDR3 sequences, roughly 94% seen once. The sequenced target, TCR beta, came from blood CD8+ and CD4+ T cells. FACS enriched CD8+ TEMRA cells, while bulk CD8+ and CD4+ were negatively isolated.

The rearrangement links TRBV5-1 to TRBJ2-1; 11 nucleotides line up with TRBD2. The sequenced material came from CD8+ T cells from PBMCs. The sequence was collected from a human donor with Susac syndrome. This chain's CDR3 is CASSSMATSGSYNEQFF. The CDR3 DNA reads TGCGCCAGCAGCTCGATGGCCACTAGCGGGAGCTACAATGAGCAGTTCTTC. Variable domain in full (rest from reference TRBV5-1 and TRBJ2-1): KAGVTQTPRYLIKTRGQQVTLSCSPISGHRSVSWYQQTPGQGLQFLFEYFSETQRNKGNFPGRFSGRQFSNSRSEMNVSTLELGDSALYLCASSSMATSGSYNEQFFGPGTRLTVL.